This TCR beta chain was captured in a study of patients and donors after allogeneic stem cell transplantation. This CDR3 is 17 amino acids long. TCRdb re-called the RT-PCR reads with MiXCR, one entry per CDR3 protein. The data contain about 960,000 distinct CDR3 sequences, roughly 17% of them singletons. The sample was blood, either unsorted or a sorted T cell fraction (not recorded which). The receptor's source is a human donor who was either an allogeneic HSCT recipient or a stem cell or donor lymphocyte infusion donor (not recorded which). It is not recorded whose cells these are; they may come from a transplant donor. This chain uses TRBV21-1 with TRBJ2-7; TRBD1 reflects the table's D call only, with no check against the DNA. TRBV21-1 is described as a pseudogene. The DNA for the CDR3 is TGTGCCAGCAGCCCTCCGGAACAAAAGGACAGGGGCAACGAGCAGTACTTC. It is translated as CASSPPEQKDRGNEQYF.